The 7 T cell receptor beta chains presented below share a single source sample, sequenced in a study of blood T cell repertoires in COVID-19. Using immunoSEQ multiplex PCR, the repertoire was profiled, and TCRdb retains in-frame clones only, with some absent. The sample has some 270,000 clones, 89% seen once. Sequencing input: peripheral blood. The receptors derive from a woman aged 40 to 49 who had recovered from COVID-19.

The rearrangement joins TRBV6-5 to TRBJ1-2; no clear D. V was trimmed by 2 bases and J by 3 bases, leaving 16 bases between them. The germline V gene has CDR1 MNHEY and CDR2 SVGAGI. This CDR3 spans 16 amino acids. Here the CDR3 DNA reads TGTGCCAGCAGTTACATCTTTCCAATCCTAGACTATGGCTACACCTTC. Protein: CASSYIFPILDYGYTF.

The chain employs TRBV3-1 (or the pseudogene TRBV3-2) and TRBJ1-1; D remains ambiguous. This CDR3 is built from 14 residues. Germline CDR1 and CDR2: LGHDT and YNNKEL (reference sequence). The V end lost 1 base, the J end lost 1 base, and 7 bases lay between the germline ends. The CDR3 region has the DNA TGTGCCAGCAGCCAAGGAGTCCAGAACACTGAAGCTTTCTTT. Protein product: CASSQGVQNTEAFF.

This chain connects TRBV5-4 to TRBJ2-7; TRBD2 might be the D (6 bases). The CDR3 sequence is 14 residues long. The germline V and J ends were trimmed by 3 bases and 1 base, with 11 bases remaining between them. Germline V gene sequence: CDR1 SGHNT, CDR2 YYREEE (reference sequence). CDR3 sequence: CASSYVGTSYEQYF. CDR3 nucleotides: TGTGCCAGCAGCTATGTGGGGACTTCCTACGAGCAGTACTTC.

The chain is built from TRBV5-6 and TRBJ2-4; D is undetermined. V dropped 0 bases and J dropped 3 bases, with 10 bases sitting between them. Germline values: CDR1 SGHDT, CDR2 YYEEEE. The CDR3 sequence is 15 residues long. CDR3 DNA sequence: TGTGCCAGCAGCTTGGTTGCAGGTGACAAAAACATTCAGTACTTC. It is translated as CASSLVAGDKNIQYF.

J is TRBJ2-5 and V is TRBV18, with D possibly being TRBD2 (6 bases). The germline V gene has CDR1 KGHSH and CDR2 LQKENI. Trimming removed 5 bases at V and 5 bases at J, with 21 bases between. This CDR3 is 16 amino acids long. The CDR3 region has the DNA TGTGCCAGCTCATCAAAAACCGGGACTCATACCGAGACCCAGTACTTC. Protein: CASSSKTGTHTETQYF.

This sequence joins TRBV28 and TRBJ2-1, with 8 bases matching TRBD2. V was pared by 7 bases and J by 4 bases, with 9 bases of the junction left unmatched. The germline V gene has CDR1 MDHEN and CDR2 SYDVKM. This CDR3 has 15 residues. CDR3 in amino acids: CASTKQRGPYNEQFF. The CDR3 DNA reads TGTGCCAGCACCAAACAGCGGGGGCCTTACAATGAGCAGTTCTTC. The full variable domain, completed using reference TRBV28 and TRBJ2-1, is DVKVTQSSRYLVKRTGEKVFLECVQDMDHENMFWYRQDPGLGLRLIYFSYDVKMKEKGDIPEGYSVSREKKERFSLILESASTNQTSMYLCASTKQRGPYNEQFFGPGTRLTVL.

The V gene is TRBV5-4, the J gene TRBJ2-5; D uncertain. The CDR3 contains 16 residues. Germline assignment: CDR1 SGHNT and CDR2 YYREEE (reference sequence). The V end lost 2 bases, the J end lost 3 bases, and 17 bases lay between the germline ends. DNA of the CDR3: TGTGCCAGCAGCTTTATGGCGGCTAGTCCAGAAGAGACCCAGTACTTC. It is translated as CASSFMAASPEETQYF.